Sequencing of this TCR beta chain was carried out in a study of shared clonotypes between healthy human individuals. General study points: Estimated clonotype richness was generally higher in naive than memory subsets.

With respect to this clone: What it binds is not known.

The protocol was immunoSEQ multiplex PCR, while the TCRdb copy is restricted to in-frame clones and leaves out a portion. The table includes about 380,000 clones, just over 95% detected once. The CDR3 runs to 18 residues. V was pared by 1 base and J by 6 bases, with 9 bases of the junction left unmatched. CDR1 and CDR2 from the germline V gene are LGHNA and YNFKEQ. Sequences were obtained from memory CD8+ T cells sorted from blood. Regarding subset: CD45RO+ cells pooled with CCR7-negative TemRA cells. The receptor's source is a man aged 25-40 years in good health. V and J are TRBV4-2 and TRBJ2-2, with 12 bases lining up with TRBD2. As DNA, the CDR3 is TGTGCCAGCAGCCAAGGACTAGCGGGAGTCCCCACCGCCGGGGAGCTGTTTTTT. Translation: CASSQGLAGVPTAGELFF.